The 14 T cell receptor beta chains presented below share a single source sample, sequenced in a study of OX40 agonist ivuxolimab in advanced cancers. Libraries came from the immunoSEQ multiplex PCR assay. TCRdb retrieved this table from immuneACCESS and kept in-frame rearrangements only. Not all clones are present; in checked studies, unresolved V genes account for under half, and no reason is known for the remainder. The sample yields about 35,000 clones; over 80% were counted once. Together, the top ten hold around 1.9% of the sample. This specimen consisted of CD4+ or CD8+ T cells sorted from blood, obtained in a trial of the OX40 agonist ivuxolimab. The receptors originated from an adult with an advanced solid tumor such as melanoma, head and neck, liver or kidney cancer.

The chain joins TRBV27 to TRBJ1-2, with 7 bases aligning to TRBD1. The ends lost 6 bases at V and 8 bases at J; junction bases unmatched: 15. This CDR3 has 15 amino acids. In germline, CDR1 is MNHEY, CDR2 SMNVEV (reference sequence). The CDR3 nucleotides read TGTGCCAGCAGCTCCCCCCAGGGGCAGGGGGGAGGCTACACCTTC. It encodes CASSSPQGQGGGYTF.

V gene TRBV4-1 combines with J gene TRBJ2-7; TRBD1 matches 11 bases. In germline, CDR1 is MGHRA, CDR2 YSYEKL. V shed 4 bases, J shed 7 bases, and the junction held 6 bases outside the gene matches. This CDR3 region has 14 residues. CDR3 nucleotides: TGCGCCAGCAGCCGTGGACAGGGGGCAAGTGAGCAGTACTTC. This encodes CASSRGQGASEQYF.

The CDR3 coding sequence is TGTGCCAGCAGCAACATACGAGGGGGCACAGATACGCAGTATTTT. It yields the protein CASSNIRGGTDTQYF. The chain couples TRBV11-2 to TRBJ2-3, with D perhaps being TRBD1 or TRBD2 (5 bases each). Germline values: CDR1 SGHAT, CDR2 FQNNGV. V lost 5 bases, J lost 1 base, and 13 bases lay in between. CDR3 length: 15 amino acids.

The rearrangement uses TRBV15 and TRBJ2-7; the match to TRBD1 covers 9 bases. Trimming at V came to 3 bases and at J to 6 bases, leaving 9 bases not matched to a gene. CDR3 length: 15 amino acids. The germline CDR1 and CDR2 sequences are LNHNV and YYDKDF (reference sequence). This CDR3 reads CATSRAGTGFSEQYF. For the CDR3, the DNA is TGTGCCACCAGCAGGGCGGGGACAGGGTTTAGCGAGCAGTACTTC.

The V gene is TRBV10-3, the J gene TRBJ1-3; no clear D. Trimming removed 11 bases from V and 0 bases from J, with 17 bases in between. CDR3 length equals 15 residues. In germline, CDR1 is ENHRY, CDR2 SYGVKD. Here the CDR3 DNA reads TGTGCCCTGAGCAGAGGGCTAAACTCTGGAAACACCATATATTTT. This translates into CALSRGLNSGNTIYF.

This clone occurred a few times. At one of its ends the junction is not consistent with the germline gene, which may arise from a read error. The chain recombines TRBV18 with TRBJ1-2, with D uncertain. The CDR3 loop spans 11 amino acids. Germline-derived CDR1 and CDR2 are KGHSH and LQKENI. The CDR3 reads CASSPLRGYTF. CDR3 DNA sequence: TGTGCCAGCTCCCCACTACGTGGCTACACCTTC.

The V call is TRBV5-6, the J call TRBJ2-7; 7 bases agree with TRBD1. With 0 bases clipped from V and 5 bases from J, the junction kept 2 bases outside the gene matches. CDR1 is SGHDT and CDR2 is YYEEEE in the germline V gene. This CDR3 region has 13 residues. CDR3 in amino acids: CASSLDRGNEQYF. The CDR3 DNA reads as TGTGCCAGCAGCTTGGACAGGGGAAACGAGCAGTACTTC.

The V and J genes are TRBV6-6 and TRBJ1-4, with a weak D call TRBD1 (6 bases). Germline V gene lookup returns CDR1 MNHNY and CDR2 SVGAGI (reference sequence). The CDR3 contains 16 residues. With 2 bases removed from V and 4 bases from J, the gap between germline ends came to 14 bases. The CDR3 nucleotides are TGTGCCAGCAGTTACCTCCGGGACAACTATAATGAAAAACTGTTTTTT. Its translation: CASSYLRDNYNEKLFF.

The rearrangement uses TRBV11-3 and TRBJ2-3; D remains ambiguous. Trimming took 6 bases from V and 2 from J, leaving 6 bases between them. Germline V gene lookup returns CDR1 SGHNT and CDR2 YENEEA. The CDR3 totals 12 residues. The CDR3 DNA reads TGTGCCAGCAGAGGGCTCACAGATACGCAGTATTTT. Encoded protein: CASRGLTDTQYF.

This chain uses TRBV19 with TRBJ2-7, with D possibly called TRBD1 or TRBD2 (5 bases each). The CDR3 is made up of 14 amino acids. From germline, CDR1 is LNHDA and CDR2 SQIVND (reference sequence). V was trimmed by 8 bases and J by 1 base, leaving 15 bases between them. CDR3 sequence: CASSLWDGSYEQYF. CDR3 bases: TGTGCCAGTTCTTTGTGGGACGGGTCCTACGAGCAGTACTTC.

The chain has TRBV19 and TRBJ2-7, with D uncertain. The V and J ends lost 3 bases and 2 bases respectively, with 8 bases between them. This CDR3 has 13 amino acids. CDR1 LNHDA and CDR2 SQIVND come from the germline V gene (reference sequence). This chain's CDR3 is CASSMTPPYEQYF. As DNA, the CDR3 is TGTGCCAGTAGTATGACACCCCCCTACGAGCAGTACTTC.

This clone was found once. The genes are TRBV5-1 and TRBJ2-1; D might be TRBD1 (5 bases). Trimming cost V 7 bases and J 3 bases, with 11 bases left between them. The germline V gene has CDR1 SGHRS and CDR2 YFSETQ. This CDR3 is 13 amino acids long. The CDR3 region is CASARGYYNEQFF. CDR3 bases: TGCGCCAGCGCTAGGGGTTACTACAATGAGCAGTTCTTC.

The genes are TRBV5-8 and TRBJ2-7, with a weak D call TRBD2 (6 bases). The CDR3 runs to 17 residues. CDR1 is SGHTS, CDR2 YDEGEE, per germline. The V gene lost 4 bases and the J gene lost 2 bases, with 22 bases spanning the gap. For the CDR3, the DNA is TGTGCCAGCAGCCCACGAGGGTGGGACGGACTAACCTACGAGCAGTACTTC. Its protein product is CASSPRGWDGLTYEQYF.

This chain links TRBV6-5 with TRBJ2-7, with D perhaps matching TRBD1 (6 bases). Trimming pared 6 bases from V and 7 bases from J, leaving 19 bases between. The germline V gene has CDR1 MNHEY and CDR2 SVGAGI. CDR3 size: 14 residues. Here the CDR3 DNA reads TGTGCCAGCAGAAGACCAGGGGAGTCGGGGGAGCAGTACTTC. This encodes CASRRPGESGEQYF.